Sequencing of this TCR beta chain was carried out in a study of blood T cell repertoires in COVID-19. Repertoires were generated with immunoSEQ multiplex PCR, while TCRdb's copy carries only in-frame clones and drops some. The data hold about 200,000 clones, with around 87% observed a single time. This receptor was obtained from a man aged 60-69 years with acute or convalescent COVID-19. Input material: peripheral blood.

The DNA of the CDR3 is TGTGCCAGCAGCCCGGGAGGGGCGTCCGAAGCTTTCTTT. It translates to CASSPGGASEAFF. This chain links TRBV7-2 with TRBJ1-1; D is perhaps TRBD1 (5 bases). The CDR3 extends over 13 amino acids. The V and J ends lost 5 bases and 8 bases respectively, with 15 bases between them. Germline assignment: CDR1 SGHTA and CDR2 FQGNSA.